This TCR beta chain was captured by sequencing in a study of regulatory T cells in long-lasting Graves disease (dated by TCRdb to the early 2020s). A note on the overall study: Persistent Graves' disease was defined as antithyroid drug treatment for over 5 years with persistently positive TSH receptor autoantibodies. Peripheral blood TCR sequencing and RNA sequencing compared persistent Graves' disease patients with newly diagnosed Graves' disease patients. The study was registered as a clinical trial and conducted in China. A total of roughly 35 samples underwent TCR sequencing: about 13 from persistent and around 20 from newly diagnosed Graves' disease patients. Antithyroid drugs had been taken for 8.5 to 12 years on average by persistent Graves' disease patients in the clinical cohort. Results the study describes overall, beyond this receptor: The authors acknowledged the small sample size as a limitation that may reduce accuracy. The study examined only peripheral blood because the primary lesion, thyroid tissue, could not be accessed. Persistent patients shared more public clonotypes among themselves (fewer than 3,000) than newly diagnosed patients did (about 900). Compared with newly diagnosed patients, persistent Graves' disease patients had lower TCR Shannon entropy and fewer highly expanded clones, which suggests clonal expansion. Only the TCR beta chain was sequenced and analyzed.

Library creation used multiplex PCR. The sequencing machine was an Illumina HiSeq 4000. TCR beta libraries were built with iRepertoire HTBI primers and Arm-PCR amplification of CDR3 regions. Before sequencing, the PCR products went through gel purification. As for the original processing: Gene usage analysis of CDR3 amino acid clonotypes used the 62 TRBV and about 13 TRBJ segments found across samples. Filtered high-quality paired reads were merged into contigs using COPE and FqMerger. Contigs were aligned with BLAST to IMGT TRBV, TRBD and TRBJ reference genes, and CDR3 was defined per IMGT. Highly expanded clones were defined as clonotypes with a frequency above 0.1%. Repertoire diversity was measured by Shannon entropy, and V-J evenness by the Gini coefficient. A clonotype found in more than one individual was treated as public. The public reads were quality trimmed at Q25 with fastp and then assembled into clones with MiXCR by TCRdb, keeping productive beta chains. Each CDR3 protein gets just one entry, which takes the most common genes and DNA from the rows behind it. The V and J calls were not made by the authors but by TCRdb's processing. For this sample there are 300,000 to 500,000 distinct CDR3 sequences; under 25% appear just once. The ten largest clones add up to more than 20% of the sample.

This specimen's time point label, per the study, means: persistent/refractory GD, antithyroid drugs over 5 years with positive TRAb. For both TCR sequencing and RNA sequencing, RNA was extracted from PBMCs in TRIzol. The diagnosis of Graves' disease followed American Thyroid Association guidelines. Recruitment of patients was carried out at an endocrinology department in Xi'an, China. From each patient, 7.5 to 9.5 milliliters of peripheral blood was collected into an EDTA anticoagulant tube. PBMCs were isolated by Ficoll Paque Plus density gradient separation without further T cell sorting. An Agilent 2100 Bioanalyzer and agarose gel were used to assess RNA quality, and a NanoDrop 2000 was used to measure RNA concentration. With respect to this clonotype: Its binding antigen is unknown. No base quality values were provided; no much bigger clone lies one nucleotide off.

Source: peripheral blood mononuclear cells (PBMCs), taken when the disease was refractory, from a patient treated with antithyroid drugs. This TCR was sampled from a female donor with Graves disease.

The CDR3 in this case is CASSLGDFSEQYF. The DNA is as follows: TGTGCCAGCAGCCTTGGGGACTTCTCCGAGCAGTACTTC. The chain uses TRBV3-1 and TRBJ2-7; the D gene is possibly TRBD2, with 6 bases matching. The CDR3 covers 13 residues, taking in both the cysteine and the phenylalanine. Only the CDR3 part of the read is kept: 39 bases, read in frame from the first base. Relative to germline, V is 4 bases shorter and J is 6 bases shorter, with 13 bases between their ends. Looking up the germline V gene (reference sequence) yields CDR1 LGHDT and CDR2 YNNKEL.